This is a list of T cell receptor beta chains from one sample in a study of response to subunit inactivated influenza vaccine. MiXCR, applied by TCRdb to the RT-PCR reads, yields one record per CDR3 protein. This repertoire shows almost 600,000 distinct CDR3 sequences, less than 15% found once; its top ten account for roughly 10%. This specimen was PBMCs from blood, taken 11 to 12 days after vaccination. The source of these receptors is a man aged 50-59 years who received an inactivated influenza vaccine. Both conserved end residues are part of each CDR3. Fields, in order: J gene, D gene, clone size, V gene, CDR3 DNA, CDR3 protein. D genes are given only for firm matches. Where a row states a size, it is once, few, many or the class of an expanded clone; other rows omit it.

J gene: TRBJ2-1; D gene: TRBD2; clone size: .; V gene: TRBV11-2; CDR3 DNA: TGTGCCAGCAGCGCGTCTAGCGGGAACTTCAATGAGCAGTTCTTC; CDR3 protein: CASSASSGNFNEQFF
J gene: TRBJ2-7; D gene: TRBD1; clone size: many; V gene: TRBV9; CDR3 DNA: TGTGCCAGCAGCCCATGGGACAGAACCTACGAGCAGTACTTC; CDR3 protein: CASSPWDRTYEQYF
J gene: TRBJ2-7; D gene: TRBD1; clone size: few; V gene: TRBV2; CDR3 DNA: TGTGCCAGCAGGAGCACGGGACAGGTGACAAACGAGCAGTACTTC; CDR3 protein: CASRSTGQVTNEQYF
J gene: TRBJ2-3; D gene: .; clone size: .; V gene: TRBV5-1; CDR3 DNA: TGCGCCAGCAGCTTGGGCAGGGGACCCACAGATACGCAGTATTTT; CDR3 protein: CASSLGRGPTDTQYF
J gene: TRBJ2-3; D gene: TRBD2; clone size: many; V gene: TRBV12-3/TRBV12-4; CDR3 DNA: TGTGCCAGCAGTTTAGGGTGGGGACTAGCGGGGAAAACAGATACGCAGTATTTT; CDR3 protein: CASSLGWGLAGKTDTQYF
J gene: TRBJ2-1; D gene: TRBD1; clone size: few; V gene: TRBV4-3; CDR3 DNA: TGCGCCAGCAGCCAAGACCCAAAGGGGGCCAATGAGCAGTTCTTC; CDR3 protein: CASSQDPKGANEQFF
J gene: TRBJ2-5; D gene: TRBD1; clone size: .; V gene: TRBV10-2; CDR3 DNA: TGCGCCAGCAGGGACAGGGGGCTGGAGACCCAGTACTTC; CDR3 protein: CASRDRGLETQYF
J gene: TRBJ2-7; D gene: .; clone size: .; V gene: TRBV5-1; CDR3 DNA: TGCGCCAGCAGCCCCGACAGGCCTCGGGAGCAGTACTTC; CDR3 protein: CASSPDRPREQYF
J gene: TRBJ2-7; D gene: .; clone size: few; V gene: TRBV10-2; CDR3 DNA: TGCGCCAGCAGTGAGTCGTTCCGGAACTCCTACGAGCAGTACTTC; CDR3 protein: CASSESFRNSYEQYF
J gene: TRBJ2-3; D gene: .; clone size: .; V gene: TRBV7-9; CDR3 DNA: TGTGCCAGCAGCCTCGCCCGGGAGAGGACAGATACGCAGTATTTT; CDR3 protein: CASSLARERTDTQYF
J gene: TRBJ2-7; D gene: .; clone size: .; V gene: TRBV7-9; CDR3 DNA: TGTGCCAGCAGCTTATCCGTGTACTCCTACGAGCAGTACTTC; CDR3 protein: CASSLSVYSYEQYF
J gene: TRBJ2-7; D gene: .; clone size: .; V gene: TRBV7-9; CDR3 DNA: TGTGCCAGCAGTGCGGACTTCAACTCCTACGAGCAGTACTTC; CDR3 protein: CASSADFNSYEQYF
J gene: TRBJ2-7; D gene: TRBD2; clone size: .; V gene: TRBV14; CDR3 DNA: TGTGCCAGCAGCCAAGCGTTTCGGACTAGCGGTAGAGACCCCTACGAGCAGTACTTC; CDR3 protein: CASSQAFRTSGRDPYEQYF
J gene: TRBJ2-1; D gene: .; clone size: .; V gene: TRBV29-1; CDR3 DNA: TGCAGCGTGAAACTTGTCGATGAGCAGTTCTTC; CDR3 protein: CSVKLVDEQFF
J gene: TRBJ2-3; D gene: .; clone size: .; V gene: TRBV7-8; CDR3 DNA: TGTGCCAGCAGCGGGACCCTCTGGCGGGGATTCACAGATACGCAGTATTTT; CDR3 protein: CASSGTLWRGFTDTQYF
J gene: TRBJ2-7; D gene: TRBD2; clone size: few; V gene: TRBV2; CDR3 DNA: TGTGCCAGCAGTGAAGGACTAGCGGGAGGGCCTTACGAGCAGTACTTC; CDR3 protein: CASSEGLAGGPYEQYF
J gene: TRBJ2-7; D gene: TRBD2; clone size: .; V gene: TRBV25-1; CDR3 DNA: TGTGCCAGCAGTGAACTAGCGGGAGGGGGTTCCTACGAGCAGTACTTC; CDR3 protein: CASSELAGGGSYEQYF
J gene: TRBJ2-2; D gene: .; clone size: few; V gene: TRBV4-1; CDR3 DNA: TGCGCCAGCAGCCTATCGGACAGAAAGAACACCGGGGAGCTGTTTTTT; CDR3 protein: CASSLSDRKNTGELFF
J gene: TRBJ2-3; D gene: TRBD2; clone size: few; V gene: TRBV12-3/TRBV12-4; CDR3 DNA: TGTGCCAGCAGTAAGCGGGAGTCACCAGATACGCAGTATTTT; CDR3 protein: CASSKRESPDTQYF
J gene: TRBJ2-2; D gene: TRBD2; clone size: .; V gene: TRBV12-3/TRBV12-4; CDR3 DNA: TGTGCCAGCAGCCAGGGACTAGCGGGGGGGGGGCGGCTGTTTTTT; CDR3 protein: CASSQGLAGGGRLFF
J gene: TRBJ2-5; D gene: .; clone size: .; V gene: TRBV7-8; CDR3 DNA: TGTGCCAGCAGCTTAGTACGAACAGGGAGGTTGGAGACCCAGTACTTC; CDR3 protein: CASSLVRTGRLETQYF
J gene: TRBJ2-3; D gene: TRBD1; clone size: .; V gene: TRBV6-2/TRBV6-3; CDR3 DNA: TGTGCCAGCAGTTACAGACTCGAGACAGGGTTTCCAGATACGCAGTATTTT; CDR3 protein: CASSYRLETGFPDTQYF
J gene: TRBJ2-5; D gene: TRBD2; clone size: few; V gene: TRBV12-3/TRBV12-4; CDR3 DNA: TGTGCCAGCAGTTTAGGCAGGACTAGCGTTCGAGAGACCCAGTACTTC; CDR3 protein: CASSLGRTSVRETQYF